One TCR beta chain is described in this entry. V dropped 1 base and J dropped 4 bases, with 24 bases sitting between them. CDR3 size: 19 residues. Germline CDR1 reads SGHTA; CDR2 reads FQGNSA. Generated by immunoSEQ multiplex PCR, the TCRdb table keeps only in-frame clones and is missing some. The sample holds approximately 380,000 clones; 75% to 90% are singletons and the top ten take about 3.6%. This sample was included in a study of blood T cell repertoires in COVID-19. The sequence came from a woman in her late teens or twenties with acute or convalescent COVID-19. This chain connects TRBV7-2 to TRBJ2-3, with unresolved D. The material sequenced was peripheral blood. The CDR3 bases are TGTGCCAGCAGCTTAGTCCCCCCCCCGGAGATTAGTGGATCAGATACGCAGTATTTT. Its translation: CASSLVPPPEISGSDTQYF.